This T cell receptor (beta chain) was captured by sequencing in a study of beta chain features in type 1 diabetes. On the study more broadly: Over all samples combined, about 100,000,000 sorted cells were examined.

In the case of this clone: No antigen is known for it.

What was sequenced were expressed TCRB transcripts, since all of the isolated RNA had been reverse transcribed. Samples of naive, central memory and regulatory T cells yielded a mean of approximately 3.7 million reads. Some clones are missing from TCRdb's copy, which holds only in-frame ones; the method was immunoSEQ multiplex PCR. The table lists about 400,000 clones, over 9.5% of them singletons. V was pared by 6 bases and J by 5 bases, with 10 bases of the junction left unmatched. This CDR3 has 15 amino acids. Germline V gene lookup returns CDR1 MDHEN and CDR2 SYDVKM. General study points: Among type 1 diabetes patients, VDJ junctions had fewer insertions and more deletions.

This rearrangement joins TRBV28 to TRBJ2-5; 9 bases are shared with TRBD2. Material: naive CD4+ T cells from blood. The TCR comes from a man aged 18 to 35 in good health. For the CDR3, the DNA is TGTGCCAGCAGGCGAAGCGGGGGGCCTCAGGAGACCCAGTACTTC. Translation: CASRRSGGPQETQYF.